The source of this T cell receptor (beta chain) is a study of blood T cell repertoires in COVID-19 (dated by TCRdb to 2018 to 2021). With regard to the full study: Collaborator samples came from the United States, Italy and Spain and covered acute and convalescent phases of COVID-19. The material from the prospective study consisted of cDNA or gDNA derived from T cells, B-cell-depleted T cells, or PBMCs. Subjects who had been exposed to COVID-19, were actively infected with it, or had recovered from it provided the deeply sampled blood TCRbeta repertoires that made up the dataset. A freely available public database, intended as a resource for researchers studying the immune response to SARS-CoV-2, is where the repertoires were released. Samples came from the ongoing ImmuneRACE study (first 160 participants) plus 1,254 subjects from 6 global collaborators. A de-identified subject ID, COVID-19 status, age in years and sex were almost always included in the sample metadata. Where HLA class I and class II types were available, the types were taken from metadata supplied by the sample provider, not from assay-based typing.

Paper-wide results and their limitations: The amount of clinical and demographic metadata varied by source and participant and was provided uncurated.

Collaborating institutions collected whole blood in K2EDTA tubes following their own protocols. Collaborator samples were shipped for TCRbeta analysis as frozen whole blood, isolated PBMCs, or DNA extracted from either sample type. The CDR3 covers 17 residues, taking in both the cysteine and the phenylalanine. Only CDR3 DNA remains: 51 bases, in frame from the first base. The germline V end is reduced by 0 bases and the J end by 4 bases; junction bases left unmatched: 8. As encoded in the germline V gene, CDR1 is KGHSH while CDR2 is LQKENI. As concerns this clone: Its antigen target is currently unknown. It has no much larger one-base neighbor in the sample; base qualities were not kept.

TCRbeta CDR3 regions were amplified from genomic DNA by means of the immunoSEQ Assay, a bias-controlled multiplex PCR. The authors processed their data as follows. The number of nucleated cells in each sample was estimated from the amplification of reference gene primers within the assay. Sequence reads were collapsed and filtered to measure the absolute abundance of every unique TCRbeta CDR3 rearrangement. For each sample, productive Simpson clonality was calculated by taking the square root of Simpson's diversity index across productive rearrangements. TCRdb mirrors the immuneACCESS table, restricted to in-frame sequences. Some clones are absent from its copies; in checked studies, under half trace to an unresolved V gene, and the reason for the others is unknown. V, J and clone size reflect that table, while D and trimming were determined from the DNA. The table for this sample lists 120,000 or so clones; roughly 86% of them were counted only once. 3% to 4.5% of the sample comes from the top ten.

In this chain, TRBV18 is recombined with TRBJ2-1; 8 nucleotides in the junction match TRBD2. The sequence derives from a woman aged 55 to 70 with acute or convalescent COVID-19. Sequenced material: peripheral blood. The nucleotides read TGTGCCAGCTCACCACCGGACGGGAGGGCCGGTTACAATGAGCAGTTCTTC. Its protein is CASSPPDGRAGYNEQFF.